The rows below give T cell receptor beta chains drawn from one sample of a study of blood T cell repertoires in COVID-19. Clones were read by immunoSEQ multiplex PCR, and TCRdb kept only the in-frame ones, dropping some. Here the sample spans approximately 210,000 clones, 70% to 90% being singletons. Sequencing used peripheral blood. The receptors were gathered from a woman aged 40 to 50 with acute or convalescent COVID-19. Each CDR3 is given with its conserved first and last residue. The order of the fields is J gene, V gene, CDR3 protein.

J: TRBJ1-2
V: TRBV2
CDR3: CASSDRDTGGYTF

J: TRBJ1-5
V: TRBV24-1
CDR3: CATSDLKGYRNQPQHF

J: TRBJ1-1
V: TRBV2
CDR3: CASSDQGWNTEAFF

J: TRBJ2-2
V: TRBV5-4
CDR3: CASSLFAAGGSTGELFF

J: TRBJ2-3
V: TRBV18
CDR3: CASSTLPDSDTQYF

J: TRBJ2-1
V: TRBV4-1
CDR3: CASSPEQPGGPFF

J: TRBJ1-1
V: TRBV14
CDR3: CASSQDGREAFF

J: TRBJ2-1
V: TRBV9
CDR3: CASSDETGLASNNEQFF

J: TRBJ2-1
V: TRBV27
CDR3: CASSPGTSGGPNNEQFF

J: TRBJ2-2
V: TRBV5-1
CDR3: CASSKSEQNTGELFF

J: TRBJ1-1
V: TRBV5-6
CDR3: CASSPTGLNTEAFF

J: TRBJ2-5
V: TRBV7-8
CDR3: CASSLGGAWETQYF

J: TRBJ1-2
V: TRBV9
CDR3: CASSVGLEVSYTF

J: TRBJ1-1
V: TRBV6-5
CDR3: CASSPTGSGTEAFF

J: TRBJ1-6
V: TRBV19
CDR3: CASRNRENNSPLHF

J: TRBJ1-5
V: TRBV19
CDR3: CASSRGDRHNQPQHF

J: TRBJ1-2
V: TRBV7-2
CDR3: CASSGRGTGGTGYGYTF

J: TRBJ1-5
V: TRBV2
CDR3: CASHRGSSDQPQHF

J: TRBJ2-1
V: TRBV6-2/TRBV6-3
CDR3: CASSANTGERFF

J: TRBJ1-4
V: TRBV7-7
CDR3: CASSRRTGLNEKLFF

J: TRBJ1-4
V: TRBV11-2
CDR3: CASSLGGTAPGKLFF

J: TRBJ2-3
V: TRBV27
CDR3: CASSLSRGADTQYF

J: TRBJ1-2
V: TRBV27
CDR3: CASSLGQGAFGYTF

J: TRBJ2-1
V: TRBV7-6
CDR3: CASSLFGGATYNEQFF

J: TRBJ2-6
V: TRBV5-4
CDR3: CASRRGTGVSGANVLTF

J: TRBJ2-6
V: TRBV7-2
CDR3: CASSQIVRRAGANVLTF

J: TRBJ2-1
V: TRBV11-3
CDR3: CASTKTSGGIDEQFF

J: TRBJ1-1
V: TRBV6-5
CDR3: CASRVDRTVGTEAFF

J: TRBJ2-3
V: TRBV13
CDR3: CASAGTNSHADTQYF